This entry lists 21 T cell receptor beta chains sequenced from one sample in a study of neurological immune-mediated disorders. TCRdb re-derived calls from the 5' RACE reads in MiXCR, one entry per CDR3 protein. The sample contains roughly 56,000 distinct CDR3 sequences, over 10% of which appear only once. Material: PBMCs. The receptors derive from a man aged 60-69 years in good health.

This clonotype was picked up many times. This chain connects TRBV20-1 to TRBJ2-1; TRBD2 agrees at 9 bases. Germline lookup yields CDR1 DFQATT and CDR2 SNEGSKA (reference sequence). With V trimmed by 0 bases and J by 8 bases, 14 bases remained unmatched. The CDR3 extends over 17 amino acids. DNA of the CDR3: TGCAGTGCTAGAGATCTGTTTAGCGGGGGACGGGATTATGAGCAGTTCTTC. This codes for CSARDLFSGGRDYEQFF.

The sample holds many counts of this clonotype. V and J are TRBV7-3 and TRBJ2-1, with D perhaps TRBD1 (6 bases). V lost 6 bases, J lost 5 bases, and 23 bases lay in between. CDR1 is SGHTA and CDR2 is FQGTGA in the germline V gene. The CDR3 runs to 17 residues. This CDR3 reads CASSAGQPHVGNNEQFF. In nucleotides, the CDR3 is TGTGCCAGCAGTGCAGGACAGCCTCATGTGGGAAACAATGAGCAGTTCTTC.

This clonotype was found many times. The chain couples TRBV20-1 to TRBJ1-1; a weak D match, TRBD1 (6 bases). Trimming shortened V by 5 bases and J by 1 base, and 8 bases separated the two germline ends. The CDR3 contains 12 residues. Germline CDR1 reads DFQATT; CDR2 reads SNEGSKA (reference sequence). The CDR3 nucleotides read TGCAGTGCTGTAGGGGGGAACACTGAAGCTTTCTTT. Encoded protein: CSAVGGNTEAFF.

This clonotype was picked up many times. The V and J genes are TRBV12-3 or TRBV12-4 and TRBJ1-2; 8 nucleotides match TRBD1. The junction had 6 bases not matched to a gene; V was cut back by 6 bases and J by 0 bases. The CDR3 consists of 15 residues. CDR3 sequence (DNA): TGTGCCAGCAGGTCCCCAGGGGGCTCTAACTATGGCTACACCTTC. It codes for CASRSPGGSNYGYTF.

V gene TRBV20-1 combines with J gene TRBJ1-1; D is unresolved. The germline V and J ends were trimmed by 1 base and 8 bases, with 8 bases remaining between them. The germline V gene has CDR1 DFQATT and CDR2 SNEGSKA (reference sequence). This CDR3 comprises 11 residues. The CDR3 region has the DNA TGCAGTGCTAGAGGACCTTTCGAAGCTTTCTTT. The encoded protein is CSARGPFEAFF.

At least ten counts were recorded for this clonotype. J is TRBJ1-5 and V is TRBV7-8; 7 bases align to TRBD1. This CDR3 has 18 residues. Germline-derived CDR1 and CDR2 are SGHVS and FQNEAQ. The trim removed 1 base at V and 0 bases at J, leaving 9 bases unmatched. The CDR3 DNA reads as TGTGCCAGCAGCTTAGGGGGACAGCGTAAATATAGCAATCAGCCCCAGCATTTT. Encoded protein: CASSLGGQRKYSNQPQHF.

This clonotype was seen many times. The V call is TRBV7-2, the J call TRBJ1-2; D remains unclear. The CDR3 has 15 residues. Germline lookup yields CDR1 SGHTA and CDR2 FQGNSA. Trimming shortened V by 5 bases and J by 0 bases, and 13 bases separated the two germline ends. The DNA for the CDR3 is TGTGCCAGCAGCCAGGCAAGGCGAACTAACTATGGCTACACCTTC. This gives the protein CASSQARRTNYGYTF.

This clonotype has at least ten counts. The rearrangement links TRBV7-9 to TRBJ1-1; D call uncertain. The CDR3 has 18 amino acids. Per the germline V gene, CDR1 is SEHNR and CDR2 is FQNEAQ (reference sequence). V lost 5 bases to trimming and J lost 5 bases, with 27 bases between them. Written as DNA, the CDR3 is TGTGCCAGCAGCACCTTCGGCTCCAAGGCCGCGGATGGAACTGAAGCTTTCTTT. Protein sequence: CASSTFGSKAADGTEAFF.

In its sample, this clonotype was seen many times. V usage is TRBV9 and J usage is TRBJ1-1; 12 bases align to TRBD1. The CDR3 spans 17 residues. Germline CDR1 reads SGDLS; CDR2 reads YYNGEE. With 3 bases clipped from V and 4 bases from J, the junction kept 10 bases outside the gene matches. CDR3 amino acids: CASSAAGQGAWGTEAFF. CDR3 in DNA: TGTGCCAGCAGCGCCGCGGGACAGGGGGCATGGGGCACTGAAGCTTTCTTT.

In its sample, this clonotype was seen many times. This rearrangement joins TRBV5-1 to TRBJ2-3; tentatively, D is TRBD2 (6 bases). The CDR3 spans 13 residues. Germline V gene lookup returns CDR1 SGHRS and CDR2 YFSETQ. V was trimmed by 0 bases and J by 6 bases, leaving 8 bases between them. As DNA, the CDR3 is TGCGCCAGCAGCTTGGATCGGGGGGATACGCAGTATTTT. Encoded protein: CASSLDRGDTQYF.

In its sample, this clonotype was seen many times. This sequence joins TRBV7-2 and TRBJ2-2; 11 bases are a match to TRBD2. CDR1 and CDR2 (germline): SGHTA, FQGNSA. The CDR3 runs to 19 residues. J gave up 7 bases and V 0 bases, and 13 bases lay outside the gene matches. The CDR3 bases are TGTGCCAGCAGCTTAGCGGGAAATAGCGGGGGGGCCAAGGACGGGGAGCTGTTTTTT. Its translation: CASSLAGNSGGAKDGELFF. The full variable domain, with the rest looked up from reference TRBV7-2 and TRBJ2-2, is GAGVSQSPSNKVTEKGKDVELRCDPISGHTALYWYRQSLGQGLEFLIYFQGNSAPDKSGLPSDRFSAERTGGSVSTLTIQRTQQEDSAVYLCASSLAGNSGGAKDGELFFGEGSRLTVL.

This clonotype was seen repeatedly, ten times or more. The chain's CDR3 is CASSMNGRQQAFF. In nucleotides, the CDR3 is TGTGCCAGCAGCATGAATGGCCGACAGCAAGCTTTCTTT. The rearrangement joins TRBV7-2 to TRBJ1-1; D possibly corresponds to TRBD1 (5 bases). Germline-derived CDR1 and CDR2 are SGHTA and FQGNSA. CDR3 length: 13 residues. Trimming removed 5 bases at V and 9 bases at J, with 16 bases between.

This clonotype occurred many times. This chain uses TRBV7-9 with TRBJ2-3, with D tentatively TRBD2 (7 bases). Germline V gene data show CDR1 as SEHNR and CDR2 as FQNEAQ (reference sequence). V lost 5 bases and J 0 bases, leaving 15 bases between the germline ends. The CDR3 is 16 amino acids. The CDR3 sequence: CASSLMAGASTDTQYF. The CDR3 nucleotides read TGTGCCAGCAGCCTCATGGCGGGGGCCAGCACAGATACGCAGTATTTT.

This clonotype was observed at least ten times. The genes are TRBV20-1 and TRBJ2-1, with D possibly matching TRBD1 (5 bases). The CDR3 spans 11 residues. Germline CDR1 reads DFQATT; CDR2 reads SNEGSKA (reference sequence). V dropped 4 bases and J dropped 4 bases, with 5 bases sitting between them. CDR3 protein: CSATGYNEQFF. The CDR3 region has the DNA TGCAGTGCTACAGGGTACAATGAGCAGTTCTTC.

The J gene is TRBJ2-1, the V gene TRBV5-1, with a tentative D call TRBD1 (6 bases). CDR1 is SGHRS and CDR2 is YFSETQ in the germline V gene. The CDR3 consists of 14 residues. V lost 4 bases and J lost 7, with 15 bases in between. The CDR3 is CASSPWDTANEQFF. CDR3 bases: TGCGCCAGCAGCCCGTGGGACACGGCTAATGAGCAGTTCTTC.

This clonotype was seen many times. V usage is TRBV20-1 and J usage is TRBJ1-2; 10 bases map to TRBD1. J was trimmed by 4 bases and V by 5 bases; bases with no gene match: 7. This CDR3 contains 14 residues. Germline V gene lookup returns CDR1 DFQATT and CDR2 SNEGSKA (reference sequence). CDR3 nucleotide sequence: TGCAGTGCTTCATCCGGGACAGGGGCCTATGGCTACACCTTC. The encoded protein is CSASSGTGAYGYTF.

On this clonotype: The junction shows a germline mismatch at one end, possibly a read error. The rearrangement joins TRBV12-3 or TRBV12-4 to TRBJ2-1; the D gene is possibly TRBD2 (6 bases). The CDR3 sequence is 16 residues long. The CDR3 loop is CVSSQRGGGTHNEQFF. CDR3 coding DNA: TGTGTCAGCAGCCAAAGGGGAGGTGGAACCCACAATGAGCAGTTCTTC.

A few counts support this clonotype. The rearrangement joins TRBV24-1 to TRBJ2-2, with D perhaps matching TRBD1 (5 bases). The CDR3 consists of 12 residues. V lost 9 bases and J 1 base, leaving 5 bases between the germline ends. CDR1 and CDR2 (germline): KGHDR, SFDVKD. CDR3 bases: TGTGCCACCGGACAGAACACCGGGGAGCTGTTTTTT. As protein: CATGQNTGELFF.

This clonotype was counted many times. The chain combines TRBV20-1 with TRBJ2-7; 7 bases are shared with TRBD1. This CDR3 is built from 14 residues. In germline, CDR1 is DFQATT, CDR2 SNEGSKA (reference sequence). Germline trimming cut 4 bases from V and 2 bases from J; bases unmatched to any gene: 8. In DNA, the CDR3 is TGCAGTGCTACCCATCAACAGGGGACCTACGAGCAGTACTTC. Translated: CSATHQQGTYEQYF.

This clonotype was seen repeatedly, ten times or more. V and J are TRBV7-2 and TRBJ1-5; 9 bases are a match to TRBD1. The V gene end was trimmed by 0 bases and the J gene end by 3 bases; junction bases not matched to a gene: 3. The CDR3 contains 16 residues. Germline V lookup: CDR1 SGHTA, CDR2 FQGNSA. CDR3: CASSLAGQGFNQPQHF. The CDR3 DNA follows: TGTGCCAGCAGCTTAGCCGGACAGGGGTTCAATCAGCCCCAGCATTTT.

This clonotype is a singleton in its sample. Sequence at one end of the junction differs from germline and may be a read error. CDR3 nucleotide sequence: TGCAGTGCTACTGACAGTATTTACGAGCAGTGCTTC. Encoded protein: CSATDSIYEQCF. The chain combines TRBV20-1 with TRBJ2-7; D is perhaps TRBD1 (5 bases). Germline CDR1 is DFQATT and CDR2 is SNEGSKA (reference sequence). The CDR3 loop spans 12 amino acids.